The source of this TCR beta chain is a study of blood T cell repertoires in COVID-19. Turning to the study itself: Whether acute or convalescent, the COVID-19 samples came from the United States, Italy and Spain. The analysed material was cDNA or gDNA that came from T cells, B-cell-depleted T cells, or PBMCs.

V shed 4 bases, J shed 4 bases, and the junction held 2 bases outside the gene matches. The CDR3 length is 14 residues. Germline V gives CDR1 MNHEY, CDR2 SVGEGT. As processed by the authors: Amplification with reference gene primers provided the estimates of nucleated cell counts. Assay used: immunoSEQ multiplex PCR; TCRdb lists only in-frame clones, some missing. That table supplies the V and J calls and clone size; D and trimming were determined from the DNA. Of a few hundred thousand clones in the sample, approximately 87% were seen once. In its sample, this clone was seen once. The TCR sequence derives from a woman between 45 and 60 years old with active or convalescent COVID-19. The rearrangement joins TRBV6-2 or TRBV6-3 to TRBJ2-2, with 8 bases fitting TRBD2. The sample taken for sequencing was peripheral blood. The CDR3 bases are TGTGCCAGCAGTTTAGCGGGAAGCACCGGGGAGCTGTTTTTT. Protein sequence: CASSLAGSTGELFF.